This TCR beta chain was found in a study of blood T cell repertoires in COVID-19. This CDR3 has 15 amino acids. Germline V gives CDR1 PRHDT, CDR2 FYEKMQ (reference sequence). Trimming cost V 0 bases and J 4 bases; bases outside gene matches: 3. Data came from immunoSEQ multiplex PCR; TCRdb stores just in-frame clones and leaves some out. The table lists approximately 180,000 clones, about 91% of them singletons, with approximately 2.3% in the top ten. The chain combines TRBV13 with TRBJ2-7; 10 bases map to TRBD2. The sequence derives from a woman in her thirties or forties with acute COVID-19. The sequenced material came from PBMCs or T cells enriched from blood (not recorded which). The CDR3 sequence: CASSLGASGRYEQYF. CDR3 nucleotides: TGTGCCAGCAGCTTAGGGGCTAGCGGGAGATACGAGCAGTACTTC.